A selection of T cell receptor beta chains follows, all from one sample in a study of cytomegalovirus exposure and HLA in healthy donors. This table comes from immunoSEQ multiplex PCR, and its TCRdb copy is limited to in-frame clones, with some not included. This sample has fewer than 250,000 clones, with approximately 77% found just once. Specimen: PBMCs. All receptors derive from a man aged 35 to 55 in good health and CMV-seropositive. CDR3s include the opening cysteine and the closing phenylalanine or tryptophan. The D gene is left open where the match is weak. Rows may omit the clone size; those that give it use once, few, many or a size class.

j_gene | abundance | d_gene | v_gene | CDR3nt | CDR3aa
TRBJ1-4 | - | TRBD1 | TRBV2 | TGTGCCAGCAGCCCCCAGGGGGCGTCTAATGAAAAACTGTTTTTT | CASSPQGASNEKLFF
TRBJ2-1 | once | TRBD2 | TRBV10-3 | TGTGCCATCAGTGGTACTAGCGCTTCCTACAATGAGCAGTTCTTC | CAISGTSASYNEQFF
TRBJ1-2 | - | TRBD1 | TRBV7-8 | TGTGCCAGCAACCCATCAGGGGGGATCTATGGCTACACCTTC | CASNPSGGIYGYTF
TRBJ1-5 | once | TRBD1 | TRBV10-2 | TGCGCCAGCAGTGCGCAGGGGGGTCAGCCCCAGCATTTT | CASSAQGGQPQHF
TRBJ1-3 | once | - | TRBV5-1 | TGCGCCAGCAGCTTAGGGGGCTCTGGAAACACCATATATTTT | CASSLGGSGNTIYF
TRBJ2-1 | - | - | TRBV5-6 | TGTGCCAGCGGAGGAGGCGGGGAGCACAATGAGCAGTTCTTC | CASGGGGEHNEQFF
TRBJ2-3 | - | TRBD2 | TRBV10-2 | TGCGCCAGCAGTAAAGGACTAGCGGAGACAGATACGCAGTATTTT | CASSKGLAETDTQYF
TRBJ2-7 | - | TRBD1 | TRBV13 | TGTGCCAGCAGCACAAGGGACAGGGAGGGCTACGAGCAGTACTTC | CASSTRDREGYEQYF
TRBJ2-1 | few | TRBD2 | TRBV4-3 | TGCGCCAGCAGTCCGGGGAGGGCTAGCGGGATTTACAATGAGCAGTTCTTC | CASSPGRASGIYNEQFF
TRBJ2-5 | few | TRBD1 | TRBV10-3 | TGTGCCACCACCGGACAGGACAACTCGCAAGAGACCCAGTACTTC | CATTGQDNSQETQYF
TRBJ1-2 | - | TRBD1 | TRBV7-8 | TGTGCCAGCAGCTTATCGACAGGGAACTATGGCTACACCTTC | CASSLSTGNYGYTF
TRBJ2-3 | - | - | TRBV4-3 | TGCGCCAGCAGCCAATCCAACTTCGGGAGTTCAGATACGCAGTATTTT | CASSQSNFGSSDTQYF
TRBJ2-7 | - | - | TRBV6-8 | TGTGCCAGCAGTTACTCGAAATCCCTATATATCGAGCAGTACTTC | CASSYSKSLYIEQYF
TRBJ2-7 | - | TRBD2 | TRBV5-1 | TGCGCCAGCAGCTTGGCACTAGCGGCGACCTACGAGCAGTACTTC | CASSLALAATYEQYF
TRBJ1-5 | - | - | TRBV6-5 | TGTGCCAGCAGTGAAGGGGCAGGGCGTCAGCCCCAGCATTTT | CASSEGAGRQPQHF
TRBJ1-2 | - | - | TRBV7-9 | TGTGCCAGCAGCTTACCGACGGGAAACTATGGCTACACCTTC | CASSLPTGNYGYTF
TRBJ1-5 | - | - | TRBV19 | TGTGCCAGTAGTATTTCACTTAATCAGCCCCAGCATTTT | CASSISLNQPQHF
TRBJ2-7 | - | TRBD2 | TRBV5-1 | TGCGCCAGCCGGCTAGCGGAGATTTACGAGCAGTACTTC | CASRLAEIYEQYF
TRBJ2-5 | - | TRBD1 | TRBV10-1 | TGCGCCACTCAGGGGGCCCAAGAAGAGACCCAGTACTTC | CATQGAQEETQYF
TRBJ2-2 | - | TRBD1 | TRBV18 | TGTGCCAGCTCACCGGGACAGGGAGGAATCACCGGGGAGCTGTTTTTT | CASSPGQGGITGELFF
TRBJ2-3 | - | TRBD2 | TRBV27 | TGTGCCAGCAGTACACAGGCGATTAGCGGGGTGACAGATACGCAGTATTTT | CASSTQAISGVTDTQYF
TRBJ2-7 | - | - | TRBV30 | TGTGCCTGGAGCAACAACTCCTACGAGCAGTACTTC | CAWSNNSYEQYF
TRBJ2-5 | - | TRBD2 | TRBV28 | TGTGCCAGCAGTTCGGGACTAGCGGGAGGATGGCAAGAGACCCAGTACTTC | CASSSGLAGGWQETQYF
TRBJ2-3 | - | TRBD2 | TRBV5-5 | TGTGCCAGCAGCTTCTTTGCGGGGGAGCGAGATACGCAGTATTTT | CASSFFAGERDTQYF
TRBJ1-5 | - | TRBD1 | TRBV4-2 | TGTGCCAGCAGCCAAGTTCCTAGGACAGGGCATAATCAGCCCCAGCATTTT | CASSQVPRTGHNQPQHF
TRBJ2-7 | - | TRBD2 | TRBV11-1 | TGTGCCAGCAGCTTAGTTAGCGGGAGTTTCTACGAGCAGTACTTC | CASSLVSGSFYEQYF